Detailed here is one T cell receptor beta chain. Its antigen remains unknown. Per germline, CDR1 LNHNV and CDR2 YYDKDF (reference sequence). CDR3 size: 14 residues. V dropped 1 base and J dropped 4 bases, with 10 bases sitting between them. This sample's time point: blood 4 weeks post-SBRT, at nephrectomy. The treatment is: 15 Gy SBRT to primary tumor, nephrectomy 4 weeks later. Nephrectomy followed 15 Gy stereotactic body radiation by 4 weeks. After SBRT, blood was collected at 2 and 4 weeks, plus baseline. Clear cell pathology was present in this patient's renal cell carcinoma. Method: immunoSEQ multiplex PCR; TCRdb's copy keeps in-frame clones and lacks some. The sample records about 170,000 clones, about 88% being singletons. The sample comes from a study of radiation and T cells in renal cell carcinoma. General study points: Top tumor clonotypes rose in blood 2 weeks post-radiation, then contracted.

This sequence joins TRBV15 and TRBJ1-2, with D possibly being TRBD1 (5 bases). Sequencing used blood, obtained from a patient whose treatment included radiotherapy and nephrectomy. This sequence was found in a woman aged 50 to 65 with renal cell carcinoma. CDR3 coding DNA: TGTGCCACCAGCAGAGTCCGGGGCAGCTATGGCTACACCTTC. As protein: CATSRVRGSYGYTF.